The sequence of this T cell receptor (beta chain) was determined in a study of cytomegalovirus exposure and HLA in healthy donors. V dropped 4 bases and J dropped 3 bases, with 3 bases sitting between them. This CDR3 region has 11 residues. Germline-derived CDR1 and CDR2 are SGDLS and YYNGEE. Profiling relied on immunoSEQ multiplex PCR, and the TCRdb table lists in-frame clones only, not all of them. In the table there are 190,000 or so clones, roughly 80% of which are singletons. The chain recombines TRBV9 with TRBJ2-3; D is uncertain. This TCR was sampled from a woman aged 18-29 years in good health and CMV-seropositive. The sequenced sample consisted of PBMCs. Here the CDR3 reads CASSSTDTQYF. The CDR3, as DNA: TGTGCCAGCAGCTCGACAGATACGCAGTATTTT.